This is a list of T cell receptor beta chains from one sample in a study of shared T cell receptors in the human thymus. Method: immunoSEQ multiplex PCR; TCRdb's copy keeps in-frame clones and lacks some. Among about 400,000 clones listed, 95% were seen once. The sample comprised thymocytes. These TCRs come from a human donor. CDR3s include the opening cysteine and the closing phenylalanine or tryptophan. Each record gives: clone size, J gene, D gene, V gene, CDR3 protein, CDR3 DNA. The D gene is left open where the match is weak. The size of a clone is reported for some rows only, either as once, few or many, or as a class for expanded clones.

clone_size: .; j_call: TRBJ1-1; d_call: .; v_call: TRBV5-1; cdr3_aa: CASSLTGTPEGMNTEAFF; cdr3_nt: TGCGCCAGCAGCTTGACCGGGACCCCCGAGGGCATGAACACTGAAGCTTTCTTT
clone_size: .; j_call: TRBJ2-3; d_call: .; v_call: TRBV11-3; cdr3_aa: CASSTQASADTDTQYF; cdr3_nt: TGTGCCAGCAGTACCCAGGCTAGCGCAGACACAGATACGCAGTATTTT
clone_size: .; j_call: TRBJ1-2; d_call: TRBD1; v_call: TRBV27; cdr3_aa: CASSPRGGGRYGYTF; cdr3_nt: TGTGCCAGCAGTCCTAGAGGGGGCGGGCGATATGGCTACACCTTC
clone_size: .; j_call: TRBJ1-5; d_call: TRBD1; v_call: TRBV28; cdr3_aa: CASSSGQGNGQPQHF; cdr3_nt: TGTGCCAGCAGTAGTGGACAGGGGAACGGTCAGCCCCAGCATTTT
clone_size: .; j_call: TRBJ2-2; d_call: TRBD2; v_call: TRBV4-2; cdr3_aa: CASSQEDAGGLATNTGELFF; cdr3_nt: TGTGCCAGCAGCCAAGAAGATGCCGGGGGACTAGCGACGAACACCGGGGAGCTGTTTTTT
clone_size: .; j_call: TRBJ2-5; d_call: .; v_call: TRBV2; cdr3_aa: CASSEASGTAAKETQYF; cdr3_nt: TGTGCCAGCAGTGAAGCCTCGGGTACAGCGGCCAAAGAGACCCAGTACTTC
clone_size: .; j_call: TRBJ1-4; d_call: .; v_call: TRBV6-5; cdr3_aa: CASSYSAPGFGEKLFF; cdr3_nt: TGTGCCAGCAGTTACTCGGCCCCAGGGTTTGGGGAAAAACTGTTTTTT
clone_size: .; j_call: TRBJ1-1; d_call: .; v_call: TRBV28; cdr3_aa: CASSSIPPTGAGGNTEAFF; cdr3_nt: TGTGCCAGCAGTTCAATACCGCCGACAGGCGCCGGTGGGAACACTGAAGCTTTCTTT
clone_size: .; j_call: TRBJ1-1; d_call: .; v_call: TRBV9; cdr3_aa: CASSPRVRNTEAFF; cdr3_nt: TGTGCCAGCAGCCCTCGTGTCAGGAACACTGAAGCTTTCTTT
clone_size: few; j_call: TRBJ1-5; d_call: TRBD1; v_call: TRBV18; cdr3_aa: CASSPPRQGRFNQPQHF; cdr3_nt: TGTGCCAGCTCACCCCCTCGACAGGGGCGTTTCAATCAGCCCCAGCATTTT
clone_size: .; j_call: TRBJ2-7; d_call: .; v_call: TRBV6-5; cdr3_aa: CASSYGPYEQYF; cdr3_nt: TGTGCCAGCAGTTACGGGCCCTACGAGCAGTACTTC
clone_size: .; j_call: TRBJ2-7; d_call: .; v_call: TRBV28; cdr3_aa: CASSLHPTFSYEQYF; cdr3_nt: TGTGCCAGCAGTTTACACCCGACCTTCTCCTACGAGCAGTACTTC
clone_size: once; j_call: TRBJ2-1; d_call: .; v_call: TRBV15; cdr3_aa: CATKQGGHEQFF; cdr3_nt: TGTGCCACCAAGCAGGGTGGCCATGAGCAGTTCTTC
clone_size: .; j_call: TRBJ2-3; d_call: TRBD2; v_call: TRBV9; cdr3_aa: CASSPSRAGGSGNTQYF; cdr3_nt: TGTGCCAGCAGCCCAAGCCGGGCGGGAGGCTCGGGGAATACGCAGTATTTT
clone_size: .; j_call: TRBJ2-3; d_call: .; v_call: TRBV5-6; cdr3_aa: CASSLASVSDTQYF; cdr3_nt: TGTGCCAGCAGCTTGGCCAGCGTGAGCGATACGCAGTATTTT
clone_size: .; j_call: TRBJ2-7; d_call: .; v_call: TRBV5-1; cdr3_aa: CASSLDFEKAGEQYF; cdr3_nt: TGCGCCAGCAGCTTGGATTTCGAAAAAGCGGGTGAGCAGTACTTC
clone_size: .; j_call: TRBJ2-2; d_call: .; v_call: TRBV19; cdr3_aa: CASSSKGANTGELFF; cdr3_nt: TGTGCCAGTAGTTCGAAGGGGGCGAACACCGGGGAGCTGTTTTTT
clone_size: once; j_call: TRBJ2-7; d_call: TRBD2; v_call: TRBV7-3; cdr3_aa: CASSASGVYEQYF; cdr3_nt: TGTGCCAGCAGCGCTAGCGGGGTCTACGAGCAGTACTTC
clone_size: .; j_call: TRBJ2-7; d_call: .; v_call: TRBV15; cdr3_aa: CATSRERTCYEQYF; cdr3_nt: TGTGCCACCAGCAGAGAACGGACGTGCTACGAGCAGTACTTC
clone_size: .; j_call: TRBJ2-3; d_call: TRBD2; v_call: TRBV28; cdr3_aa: CASSPPRRLAVTDTQYF; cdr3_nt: TGTGCCAGCAGTCCACCACGCAGGCTAGCGGTCACAGATACGCAGTATTTT
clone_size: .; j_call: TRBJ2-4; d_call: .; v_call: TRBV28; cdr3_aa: CASKLGRRLNRLAKNIQYF; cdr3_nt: TGTGCCAGTAAACTCGGCAGGCGGTTGAACCGACTAGCCAAAAACATTCAGTACTTC
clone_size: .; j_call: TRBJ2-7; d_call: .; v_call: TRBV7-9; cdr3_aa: CAATFISGDEQYF; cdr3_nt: TGTGCCGCAACATTCATCTCTGGAGACGAGCAGTACTTC
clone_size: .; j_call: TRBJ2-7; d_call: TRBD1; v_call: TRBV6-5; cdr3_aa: CASSRQGVNEQYF; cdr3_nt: TGTGCCAGCAGTAGACAGGGGGTGAACGAGCAGTACTTC
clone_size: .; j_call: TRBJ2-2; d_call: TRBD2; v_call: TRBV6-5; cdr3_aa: CASNGTSEAGELFF; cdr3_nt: TGTGCCAGCAACGGGACTAGCGAGGCCGGGGAGCTGTTTTTT
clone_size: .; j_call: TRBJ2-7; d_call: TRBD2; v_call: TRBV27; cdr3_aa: CASSERLAGREYF; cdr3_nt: TGTGCCAGCAGTGAACGACTAGCGGGACGGGAGTACTTC
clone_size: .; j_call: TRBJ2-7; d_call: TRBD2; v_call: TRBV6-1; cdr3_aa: CASSDTGSSGLAGGSYEQYF; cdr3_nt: TGTGCCAGCAGTGATACCGGCTCTTCGGGACTAGCGGGAGGCTCCTACGAGCAGTACTTC
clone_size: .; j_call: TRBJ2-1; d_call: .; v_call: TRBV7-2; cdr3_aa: CASSLPGLGKHEQFF; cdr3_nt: TGTGCCAGCAGCCTTCCGGGACTCGGCAAGCATGAGCAGTTCTTC
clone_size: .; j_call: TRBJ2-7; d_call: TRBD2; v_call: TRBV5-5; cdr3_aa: CASSRGLAGGRNSYEQYF; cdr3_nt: TGTGCCAGCAGCCGAGGACTAGCGGGAGGCCGGAACTCCTACGAGCAGTACTTC
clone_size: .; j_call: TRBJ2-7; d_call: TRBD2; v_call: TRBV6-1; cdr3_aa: CASSALKREEYEQYF; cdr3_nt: TGTGCCAGCAGTGCCCTAAAGCGGGAGGAATACGAGCAGTACTTC
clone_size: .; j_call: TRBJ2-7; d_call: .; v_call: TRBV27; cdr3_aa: CASSFARTYEQYF; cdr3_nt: TGTGCCAGCAGTTTCGCCAGGACCTACGAGCAGTACTTC
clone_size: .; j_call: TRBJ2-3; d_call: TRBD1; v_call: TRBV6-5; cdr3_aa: CASRRQGRADTQYF; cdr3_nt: TGTGCCAGCAGGAGACAGGGGAGAGCAGATACGCAGTATTTT
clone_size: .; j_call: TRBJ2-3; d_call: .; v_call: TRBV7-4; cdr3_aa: CASTTPGTDTQYF; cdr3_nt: TGTGCCAGCACCACACCGGGAACAGATACGCAGTATTTT
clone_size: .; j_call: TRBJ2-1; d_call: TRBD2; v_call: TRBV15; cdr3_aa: CATSTERELPYNEQFF; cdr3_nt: TGTGCCACCAGCACCGAGCGGGAGCTCCCTTACAATGAGCAGTTCTTC
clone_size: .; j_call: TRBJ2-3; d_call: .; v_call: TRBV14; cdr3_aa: CASSQLQTVRSSTDTQYF; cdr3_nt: TGTGCCAGCAGCCAGCTTCAGACAGTTCGCTCTAGCACAGATACGCAGTATTTT
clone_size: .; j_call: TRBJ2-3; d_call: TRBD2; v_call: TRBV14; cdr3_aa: CASSQEGRPAGGPGTQYF; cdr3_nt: TGTGCCAGCAGCCAAGAAGGCCGGCCAGCGGGAGGGCCGGGTACGCAGTATTTT
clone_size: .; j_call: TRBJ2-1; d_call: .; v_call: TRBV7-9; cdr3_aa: CASSLAQDSYNEQFF; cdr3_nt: TGTGCCAGCAGCTTAGCACAGGACTCCTACAATGAGCAGTTCTTC
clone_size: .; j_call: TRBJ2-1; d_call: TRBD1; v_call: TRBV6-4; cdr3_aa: CASSAWLTGGSYNEQFF; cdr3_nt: TGTGCCAGCAGCGCCTGGTTGACAGGGGGCTCCTACAATGAGCAGTTCTTC
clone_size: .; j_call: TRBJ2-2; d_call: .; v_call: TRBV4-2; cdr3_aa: CASSGQGNTGELFF; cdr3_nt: TGTGCCAGCAGCGGGCAGGGGAACACCGGGGAGCTGTTTTTT
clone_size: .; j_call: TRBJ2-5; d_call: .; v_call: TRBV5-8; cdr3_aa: CASSLDGVAETQYF; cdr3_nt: TGTGCCAGCAGCTTGGACGGCGTAGCGGAGACCCAGTACTTC
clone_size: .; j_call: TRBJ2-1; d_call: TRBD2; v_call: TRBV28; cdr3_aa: CASSPGGSYNEQFF; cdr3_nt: TGTGCCAGCAGCCCGGGAGGGTCCTACAATGAGCAGTTCTTC
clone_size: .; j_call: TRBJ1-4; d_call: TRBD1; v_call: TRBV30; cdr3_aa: CAWCRGREKLFF; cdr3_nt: TGTGCCTGGTGCAGGGGGCGGGAAAAACTGTTTTTT
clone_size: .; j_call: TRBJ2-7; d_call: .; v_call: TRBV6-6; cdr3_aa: CASSYRGLPSDSEQYF; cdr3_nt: TGTGCCAGCAGTTACCGGGGGTTGCCCTCCGACTCCGAGCAGTACTTC